The 10 T cell receptor beta chains listed next were all sequenced from one sample in a study of blood T cells in healthy people across ages. A second roughly 7 to 12 cycle PCR used barcoded and J-beta primers. MiXCR was run by TCRdb on the 5' RACE reads, yielding one entry per CDR3 protein. The repertoire holds some 690,000 distinct CDR3 sequences, with around a fifth as singletons. The material sequenced was blood. Receptor source: a man between 65 and 85 years old in good health.

The table lists this clonotype with a few counts. The chain recombines TRBV29-1 with TRBJ2-7; TRBD2 matches at 7 bases. With V trimmed by 4 bases and J by 4 bases, 4 bases remained unmatched. The CDR3 has 12 amino acids. CDR1 is SQVTM and CDR2 is ANQGSEA in the germline V gene. The CDR3 loop reads CSVGGSKYEQYV. CDR3 in DNA: TGCAGCGTTGGCGGGAGTAAGTACGAGCAGTACGTC.

This sequence joins TRBV12-3 or TRBV12-4 and TRBJ1-1; 10 nucleotides line up with TRBD1. Losses at the gene ends were 7 bases for V and 4 bases for J; bases not matched to a gene: 12. The CDR3 length is 16 residues. The CDR3 nucleotides read TGTGCCAGCATTGGGACAGGGGCATTACGGCGCACTGAAGCTTTCTTT. It yields the protein CASIGTGALRRTEAFF.

This clonotype was recorded a few times. The chain links TRBV20-1 to TRBJ1-1, with D possibly matching TRBD1 (5 bases). The CDR3 totals 14 residues. CDR1 is DFQATT and CDR2 is SNEGSKA in the germline V gene (reference sequence). V shed 2 bases and J shed 0 bases, with 10 bases lying between them. CDR3 DNA: TGCAGTGCTAGACCCGGGGCAATGAACACTGAAGCTTTCTTT. This gives the protein CSARPGAMNTEAFF.

The chain's CDR3 is CASSQPTGTGFSEKLFF. The CDR3 nucleotides are TGTGCCAGCAGCCAACCCACCGGGACCGGGTTTTCTGAAAAACTGTTTTTT. This rearrangement joins TRBV3-1 to TRBJ1-4; weak D call: TRBD1 (5 bases). The CDR3 is 17 residues long. CDR1 is LGHDT, CDR2 YNNKEL, per germline (reference sequence). Trimming took off 2 bases at V and 7 bases at J, with 20 bases between the two ends. Drawing the rest from reference TRBV3-1 and TRBJ1-4, the complete variable domain is DTAVSQTPKYLVTQMGNDKSIKCEQNLGHDTMYWYKQDSKKFLKIMFSYNNKELIINETVPNRFSPKSPDKAHLNLHINSLELGDSAVYFCASSQPTGTGFSEKLFFGSGTQLSVL.

V gene TRBV4-3 combines with J gene TRBJ2-1, with 11 bases aligning to TRBD2. The germline CDR1 and CDR2 sequences are LGHNA and YSLEER. The CDR3 covers 17 residues. V lost 2 bases and J lost 4; bases outside the gene matches: 7. The CDR3 region is CASSQNTGTSGYNEQFF. In DNA, the CDR3 is TGCGCCAGCAGCCAAAACACCGGGACTAGCGGATACAATGAGCAGTTCTTC.

This clonotype has ten or more counts. This chain connects TRBV5-1 to TRBJ1-4, with D perhaps TRBD1 (5 bases). CDR3 length: 14 residues. CDR1 SGHRS and CDR2 YFSETQ come from the germline V gene. Trimming removed 4 bases at V and 5 bases at J, with 12 bases between. CDR3 DNA sequence: TGCGCCAGCAGCCCGGACACCGCAAATGAAAAACTGTTTTTT. It codes for CASSPDTANEKLFF.

V is TRBV24-1 and J is TRBJ2-1; 7 nucleotides line up with TRBD1. Germline V gives CDR1 KGHDR, CDR2 SFDVKD. CDR3 size: 15 residues. With 5 bases clipped from V and 8 bases from J, the junction kept 11 bases outside the gene matches. CDR3 sequence (DNA): TGTGCCACCAGTGGCACAGGGGTAGGTTACTATGAGCAGTTCTTC. Its translation: CATSGTGVGYYEQFF.

The sample holds a few counts of this clonotype. The chain carries TRBV29-1 and TRBJ2-5; D is perhaps TRBD1 (5 bases). The J call is in doubt because the DNA end fits TRBJ2-7 better. In germline, CDR1 is SQVTM, CDR2 ANQGSEA. CDR3 size: 13 residues. The CDR3 protein is CSVAGSSSYEQYF. CDR3 bases: TGCAGCGTTGCAGGGTCCAGCTCCTACGAGCAGTACTTC.

This clonotype has more than one count but fewer than ten. The gene calls are TRBV20-1 and TRBJ2-3; no reliable D call. CDR3 length: 12 amino acids. The germline gives CDR1 DFQATT, CDR2 SNEGSKA (reference sequence). Trimming took 4 bases from V and 2 from J, leaving 7 bases between them. CDR3 loop: CSAKTHTDTQYF. CDR3 DNA: TGCAGTGCTAAGACACACACAGATACGCAGTATTTT.

The V call is TRBV19, the J call TRBJ2-1, with 10 nucleotides matching TRBD2. The CDR3 runs to 16 residues. Unmatched junction bases numbered 4, after V lost 5 bases and J lost 0 bases. Germline-derived CDR1 and CDR2 are LNHDA and SQIVND (reference sequence). CDR3 in amino acids: CASSASSGSSYNEQFF. The DNA of the CDR3 is TGTGCCAGTAGTGCGTCTAGCGGGAGCTCCTACAATGAGCAGTTCTTC.